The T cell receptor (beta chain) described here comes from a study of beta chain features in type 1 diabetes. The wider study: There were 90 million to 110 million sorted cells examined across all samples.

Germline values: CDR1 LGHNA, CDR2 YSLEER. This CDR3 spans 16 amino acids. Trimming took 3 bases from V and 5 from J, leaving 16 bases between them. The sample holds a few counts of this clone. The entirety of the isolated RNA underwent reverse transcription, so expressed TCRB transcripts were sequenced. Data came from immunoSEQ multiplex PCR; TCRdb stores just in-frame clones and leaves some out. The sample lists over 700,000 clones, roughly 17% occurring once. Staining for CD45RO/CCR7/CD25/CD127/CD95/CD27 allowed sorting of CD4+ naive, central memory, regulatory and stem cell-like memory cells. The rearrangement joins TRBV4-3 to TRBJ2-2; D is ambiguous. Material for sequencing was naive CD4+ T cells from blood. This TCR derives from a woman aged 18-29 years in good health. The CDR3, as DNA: TGCGCCAGCAGCCAGGGGTTTCTCCAGAGAACCGGGGAGCTGTTTTTT. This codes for CASSQGFLQRTGELFF.